This T cell receptor beta chain originates from a study of blood T cell repertoires in COVID-19. Overall study context: COVID-19 samples, acute and convalescent, were from the United States, Italy and Spain. From T cells, B-cell-depleted T cells, or PBMCs came the material, which was cDNA or gDNA.

The V gene lost 4 bases and the J gene lost 0 bases, with 11 bases spanning the gap. Germline-derived CDR1 and CDR2 are SGDLS and YYNGEE. The CDR3 extends over 15 amino acids. Per the study methods: Estimation of nucleated cell counts relied on the amplification of reference gene primers. Profiled with immunoSEQ multiplex PCR; TCRdb holds only in-frame clones, not every one. The DNA gave D and trimming, while V, J and clone size come from that table. The table includes 310,000 or so clones, around 86% detected once. The V call is TRBV9, the J call TRBJ2-1; D not certain. The sequenced sample was peripheral blood. The source of this sequence is a woman in her fifties or sixties with acute or convalescent COVID-19. CDR3 region: CASSPSVSSYNEQFF. The CDR3 region has the DNA TGTGCCAGCAGCCCGAGCGTTTCCTCCTACAATGAGCAGTTCTTC.